This is a list of T cell receptor beta chains from one sample in a study of blood T cell repertoires in COVID-19. The protocol was immunoSEQ multiplex PCR, while the TCRdb copy is restricted to in-frame clones and leaves out a portion. The table records roughly 380,000 clones, 70% to 90% of them present only once. The sample was peripheral blood. These receptors were taken from a woman in her thirties or forties with COVID-19, enrolled during active disease. Both conserved end residues are part of each CDR3. Fields, in order: D gene, V gene, clone size, J gene, CDR3 protein, CDR3 DNA. A D gene is named only where the DNA matches it firmly. Some rows have no size entry. The others give once, few or many, or a class for an expanded clone.

>TRBD1|TRBV5-1|NA|TRBJ1-4
CASSRIQQGADEKLFF
TGCGCCAGCAGCAGGATTCAACAGGGGGCAGATGAAAAACTGTTTTTT
>TRBD2|TRBV7-8|NA|TRBJ2-1
CASSSETSGRSSEQFF
TGTGCCAGCAGCTCCGAAACTAGCGGGAGGTCAAGTGAGCAGTTCTTC
>TRBD1|TRBV27|once|TRBJ2-2
CASSSRTGVFAGELFF
TGTGCCAGCAGTTCACGGACAGGGGTGTTTGCCGGGGAGCTGTTTTTT
>TRBD1|TRBV30|NA|TRBJ1-5
CACNRGRNQPQHF
TGTGCCTGCAACAGGGGGCGGAATCAGCCCCAGCATTTT
>TRBD1|TRBV6-5|NA|TRBJ1-2
CASSETGGAIGGYTF
TGTGCCAGCAGCGAGACAGGGGGCGCGATAGGAGGCTACACCTTC
>NA|TRBV11-2|NA|TRBJ2-2
CASSLGQNTGELFF
TGTGCCAGCAGCCTCGGACAGAACACCGGGGAGCTGTTTTTT
>TRBD1|TRBV10-3|NA|TRBJ2-7
CAIRDNRGSYF
TGTGCCATCAGGGACAACAGGGGATCGTACTTC
>TRBD1|TRBV9|NA|TRBJ2-3
CASSASPSRLGGGVRVDTQYF
TGTGCCAGCAGCGCATCGCCTTCACGCTTAGGGGGCGGAGTCAGGGTAGATACGCAGTATTTT
>NA|TRBV7-9|NA|TRBJ2-7
CASSRDTGTYEQYF
TGTGCCAGCAGCCGAGACACAGGGACCTACGAGCAGTACTTC
>NA|TRBV2|NA|TRBJ2-5
CASSDRRSKETQYF
TGTGCCAGCAGTGACAGGCGCTCCAAGGAGACCCAGTACTTC
>TRBD1|TRBV5-4|NA|TRBJ2-7
CASSPDRGSVEQYF
TGTGCCAGCAGTCCCGACAGGGGTTCGGTCGAGCAGTACTTC
>TRBD1|TRBV2|NA|TRBJ1-2
CARGQKINYGYTF
TGTGCCAGGGGACAGAAGATTAACTATGGCTACACCTTC
>NA|TRBV7-2|NA|TRBJ1-5
CASSPGQNFREPQHF
TGTGCCAGCAGCCCCGGACAGAACTTTCGGGAGCCCCAGCATTTT
>NA|TRBV30|NA|TRBJ2-2
CAWSVRLGDGSDTGELFF
TGTGCCTGGAGTGTACGGTTAGGGGATGGTTCGGACACCGGGGAGCTGTTTTTT
>NA|TRBV21-1|NA|TRBJ1-5
CASSKSLTGGSNQPQHF
TGTGCCAGCAGCAAATCTCTGACGGGAGGTAGCAATCAGCCCCAGCATTTT
>NA|TRBV6-5|NA|TRBJ1-2
CASSYSVGLGIGGYTF
TGTGCCAGCAGTTACTCGGTGGGACTTGGAATCGGTGGCTACACCTTC
>TRBD1|TRBV18|NA|TRBJ1-1
CASSNRGHTEAFF
TGTGCCAGCTCAAACAGGGGGCACACTGAAGCTTTCTTT
>NA|TRBV9|NA|TRBJ2-7
CASSVDQAREQYF
TGTGCCAGCAGCGTAGATCAAGCCCGCGAGCAGTACTTC
>NA|TRBV28|NA|TRBJ2-1
CASSLLREGEQFF
TGTGCCAGCAGTTTATTACGGGAAGGCGAGCAGTTCTTC
>NA|TRBV18|NA|TRBJ1-2
CASSPSDGTNYGYTF
TGTGCCAGCTCACCTTCGGACGGGACTAACTATGGCTACACCTTC
>NA|TRBV5-1|NA|TRBJ1-1
CASSTGLMNTEAFF
TGCGCCAGCAGCACGGGACTGATGAACACTGAAGCTTTCTTT
>NA|TRBV7-3|once|TRBJ1-6
CASSLGANSPLHF
TGTGCCAGCAGCTTGGGGGCCAATTCACCCCTCCACTTT
>NA|TRBV7-9|NA|TRBJ2-5
CASSFSGQGASQETQYF
TGTGCCAGCAGCTTTAGCGGGCAGGGGGCTTCCCAAGAGACCCAGTACTTC
>NA|TRBV11-1|NA|TRBJ2-1
CASSLNRDYYNEQFF
TGTGCCAGCAGCTTAAACAGGGACTACTACAATGAGCAGTTCTTC
>NA|TRBV7-2|NA|TRBJ1-4
CASSLGWDSEKLFF
TGTGCCAGCAGCTTGGGGTGGGACTCTGAAAAACTGTTTTTT
>TRBD1|TRBV2|NA|TRBJ1-1
CASVTGENTEAFF
TGTGCCAGCGTCACAGGGGAAAACACTGAAGCTTTCTTT
>TRBD2|TRBV6-5|once|TRBJ2-7
CASSRASGNHEQYF
TGTGCCAGCAGCCGCGCTAGCGGGAACCACGAGCAGTACTTC
>TRBD1|TRBV2|few|TRBJ2-7
CASSDPGQGYYEQYF
TGTGCCAGCAGTGACCCGGGACAGGGGTACTACGAGCAGTACTTC